This T cell receptor (beta chain) was sequenced in a study of blood T cells in healthy people across ages. The CDR3 has 15 amino acids. A second PCR of 7 to 11 cycles used a sample-barcoded 5' primer and a J-beta primer mix. TCRdb passed the 5' RACE reads through MiXCR, listing each CDR3 protein once. The table lists 1 million or so distinct CDR3 sequences, around 27% of them singletons. The same sample was also used in a study of T cells of mothers and their children.

The V gene is TRBV21-1, the J gene TRBJ2-2; no DNA check was done on the table's D call, TRBD1. TRBV21-1 is reported as a pseudogene. The sequencing sample was made of blood. This receptor was identified in a girl aged 2 to 9 in good health. CDR3 region: CASRKGACNTGELFF. CDR3 in DNA: TGTGCCAGCAGGAAGGGGGCCTGTAACACCGGGGAGCTGTTTTTT.